This T cell receptor beta chain stems from a study of blood T cell repertoires in COVID-19 (TCRdb year 2020). As for the study more broadly: The collaborator samples originated in the United States, Italy and Spain and spanned the acute and convalescent phases of COVID-19. The material from the prospective study consisted of cDNA or gDNA derived from T cells, B-cell-depleted T cells, or PBMCs. Deeply sampled blood TCRbeta repertoires from subjects exposed to, actively infected with, or recovered from COVID-19 were included in the dataset. The repertoires were released in a freely available public database intended as a resource for research on the immune response to SARS-CoV-2. The samples were drawn from the first 160 participants of the ongoing ImmuneRACE study and from 1,254 subjects provided by 6 global collaborators. The sample metadata nearly always contained a de-identified subject ID, COVID-19 status, age in years and sex. Where available, HLA class I and class II types were taken from metadata supplied by the sample provider and were not determined by assay-based typing.

TCRbeta CDR3 regions were amplified from genomic DNA using the immunoSEQ Assay, a bias-controlled multiplex PCR. Per the original workflow: The number of nucleated cells in each sample was estimated by amplification of reference gene primers within the assay. To quantify the absolute abundance of each unique TCRbeta CDR3 rearrangement, sequence reads were collapsed and filtered. For each sample, productive Simpson clonality was calculated as the square root of Simpson's diversity index over productive rearrangements. The table was pulled from immuneACCESS by TCRdb, which kept in-frame rearrangements only. Such tables lose some clones; where checked, under half of the loss comes from unresolved V genes, and the rest has no known cause. That table gives V, J and clone size, and the DNA gave D and trimming. The sample table holds about 490,000 clones, of which approximately 83% were seen once. The top ten hold approximately 2.9% of the sample.

Notes on this clone: It lacks a known antigen. Qualities for individual bases were not recorded, and no much larger clone is one base off.

The collaborating institutions used their own protocols to collect whole blood in K2EDTA tubes. For TCRbeta analysis, collaborators shipped samples as frozen whole blood, isolated PBMCs, or DNA extracted from either of those sample types. Overall study outcomes, separate from this receptor: Clinical and demographic metadata were provided uncurated, with the amount varying by source and participant.

This sequence originates from a human donor in a cohort sampled during active COVID-19. Sequencing used peripheral blood.

In nucleotide form, the sequence is TGCGCCAGCAGCTTGCAGGGGGCTGACACCGGGGAGCTGTTTTTT. Translated, it reads CASSLQGADTGELFF. The chain employs TRBV5-1 and TRBJ2-2, with 8 middle bases fitting TRBD1. Taken from the germline V gene, the CDR1 and CDR2 loops are SGHRS and YFSETQ. V lost 1 base and J lost 3 bases, and the count of bases not matched to a germline gene is 2. From the cysteine through the phenylalanine, the CDR3 covers 15 amino acids. Only the CDR3 region is kept as DNA, spanning 45 bases read in frame from base 1.